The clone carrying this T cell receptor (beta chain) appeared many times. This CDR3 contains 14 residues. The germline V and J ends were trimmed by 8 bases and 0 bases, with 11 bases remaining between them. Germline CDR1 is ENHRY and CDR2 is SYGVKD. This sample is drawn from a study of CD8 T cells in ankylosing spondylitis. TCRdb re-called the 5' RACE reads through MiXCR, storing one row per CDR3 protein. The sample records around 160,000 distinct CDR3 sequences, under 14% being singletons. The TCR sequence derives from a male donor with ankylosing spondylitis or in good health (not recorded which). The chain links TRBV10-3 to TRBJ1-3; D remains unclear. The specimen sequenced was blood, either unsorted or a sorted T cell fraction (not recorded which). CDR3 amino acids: CAIRPGGSGNTIYF. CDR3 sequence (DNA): TGTGCCATCCGGCCGGGAGGCTCTGGAAACACCATATATTTT.